Here is one TCR beta chain with its context. Its antigen is as yet unknown. This entry is derived from a study of cytomegalovirus exposure and HLA in healthy donors. The PCR used 60 Vbeta and 13 Jbeta primers. The table came from immunoSEQ multiplex PCR; TCRdb's copy has only in-frame clones and leaves some out. In the table there are 100,000 to 150,000 clones, about three quarters of which are singletons. V was shortened by 5 bases and J by 8 bases, with 16 bases between the two germline ends. CDR3 length equals 15 residues. Germline values: CDR1 SGHVS, CDR2 FQNEAQ. Study-wide points: According to a later analysis, donors in an Asian-associated ancestry cluster reportedly had fewer N-insertions than the approximately 670-donor mean. Presence/absence analyses rested on an assumption that sequencing depth was roughly uniform across donors.

The chain joins TRBV7-8 to TRBJ1-6; D possibly corresponds to TRBD1 (6 bases). The sequencing sample was made of PBMCs. This receptor was identified in a woman aged 60-75 years in good health and CMV-seropositive. This chain's CDR3 is CASSHPSGADSPLHF. CDR3 nucleotides: TGTGCCAGCAGCCACCCGTCAGGGGCGGATTCACCCCTCCACTTT.